One sample yielded the 32 T cell receptor beta chains listed below, sequenced in a study of Ad26.COV2.S vaccination and SARS-CoV-2 variants. TCRdb keeps only in-frame clones here, not all; method: immunoSEQ multiplex PCR. The table has some 410,000 clones, approximately 92% seen once. Treatment defined: around 19 received Ad26.COV2.S at low or high dose, single or two shots; about five received placebo; per-sample allocation not given. The samples date from day 63 after the first vaccine or placebo injection. The sequencing used peripheral blood, collected in a trial of Ad26.COV2.S vaccine versus placebo. The receptors stem from a person aged 18-65 years who received the Ad26.COV2.S COVID-19 vaccine or a placebo.

The V and J genes are TRBV3-1 (or the pseudogene TRBV3-2) and TRBJ2-1, with D maybe TRBD2 (5 bases). This CDR3 has 14 amino acids. Trimming pared 2 bases from V and 1 base from J, leaving 6 bases between. Germline loops: CDR1 LGHDT, CDR2 YNNKEL (reference sequence). The chain's CDR3 is CASSQPGSYNEQFF. In DNA form, the CDR3 reads TGTGCCAGCAGCCAACCGGGATCCTACAATGAGCAGTTCTTC.

The chain joins TRBV5-6 to TRBJ2-2; D might be TRBD1 or TRBD2, each matching 5 bases. The CDR3 is 13 amino acids. The germline V gene has CDR1 SGHDT and CDR2 YYEEEE. Trimming removed 5 bases at V and 5 bases at J, with 10 bases between. This chain's CDR3 is CASRGRGTGELFF. The CDR3, as DNA: TGTGCCAGCAGGGGGCGCGGGACCGGGGAGCTGTTTTTT.

This sequence joins TRBV11-3 and TRBJ1-4, with 7 bases fitting TRBD1. With 3 bases clipped from V and 5 bases from J, the junction kept 9 bases outside the gene matches. CDR1 SGHNT and CDR2 YENEEA come from the germline V gene. CDR3 length: 16 residues. CDR3 residues: CASSFTQGEENEKLFF. In nucleotides, the CDR3 is TGTGCCAGCAGCTTCACCCAGGGGGAGGAGAATGAAAAACTGTTTTTT. Drawing the rest from reference TRBV11-3 and TRBJ1-4, the complete variable domain is EAGVVQSPRYKIIEKKQPVAFWCNPISGHNTLYWYLQNLGQGPELLIRYENEEAVDDSQLPKDRFSAERLKGVDSTLKIQPAELGDSAVYLCASSFTQGEENEKLFFGSGTQLSVL.

The chain links TRBV7-9 to TRBJ1-2; D remains ambiguous. In germline, CDR1 is SEHNR, CDR2 FQNEAQ (reference sequence). V lost 1 base, J lost 0 bases, and 9 bases lay in between. The CDR3 is 15 residues long. CDR3 residues: CASSLGPKANYGYTF. The CDR3 DNA reads as TGTGCCAGCAGCTTAGGACCCAAAGCTAACTATGGCTACACCTTC.

The chain carries TRBV30 and TRBJ1-4; D gene unclear. There are 14 residues in the CDR3. CDR1 GTSNPN and CDR2 SVGIG come from the germline V gene (reference sequence). Trimming removed 1 base at V and 8 bases at J, with 14 bases between. The CDR3 DNA follows: TGTGCCTGGAGTGCAGGATTCGGGAGGGAAAAACTGTTTTTT. It encodes CAWSAGFGREKLFF.

The chain recombines TRBV11-2 with TRBJ2-5; TRBD2 matches 12 bases. The CDR3 extends over 16 amino acids. Per germline, CDR1 SGHAT and CDR2 FQNNGV. The V and J ends lost 5 bases and 6 bases, in that order; junction bases with no gene match: 10. CDR3 region: CASSGLLAGGRKTQYF. The CDR3 DNA is TGTGCCAGCAGCGGACTCCTAGCGGGGGGGCGCAAGACCCAGTACTTC.

V usage is TRBV6-6 and J usage is TRBJ2-1, with 8 bases identical to TRBD2. Looked up from germline, CDR1 is MNHNY and CDR2 is SVGAGI (reference sequence). This CDR3 is 14 amino acids long. Trimming removed 6 bases from V and 7 bases from J; junction bases left unmatched: 8. The CDR3 is CASSSGGPGNEQFF. The DNA for the CDR3 is TGTGCCAGCAGCTCGGGGGGGCCGGGGAATGAGCAGTTCTTC.

The chain uses TRBV19 and TRBJ2-2; weak D call: TRBD1 (6 bases). Trimming stripped 7 bases from V and 3 bases from J, with 12 bases between. This CDR3 is 14 amino acids long. Germline values: CDR1 LNHDA, CDR2 SQIVND (reference sequence). As DNA, the CDR3 is TGTGCCAGTACAGGACAGAAGTACACCGGGGAGCTGTTTTTT. Encoded protein: CASTGQKYTGELFF. Full variable domain (rest looked up from reference TRBV19 and TRBJ2-2): DGGITQSPKYLFRKEGQNVTLSCEQNLNHDAMYWYRQDPGQGLRLIYYSQIVNDFQKGDIAEGYSVSREKKESFPLTVTSAQKNPTAFYLCASTGQKYTGELFFGEGSRLTVL.

Only one count was recorded for this clone. The chain is built from TRBV5-1 and TRBJ1-6; 11 bases agree with TRBD1. The CDR3 spans 22 residues. V lost 5 bases, J lost 6 bases, and 25 bases stayed unmatched. The V gene's germline CDR1 is SGHRS and CDR2 YFSETQ. Here the CDR3 reads CASSCGQGASSPNLLGNSPLHF. CDR3 in DNA: TGCGCCAGCAGTTGTGGACAGGGGGCGTCAAGTCCCAATCTTTTAGGTAATTCACCCCTCCACTTT. The complete variable domain, with remaining parts taken from reference TRBV5-1 and TRBJ1-6, reads KAGVTQTPRYLIKTRGQQVTLSCSPISGHRSVSWYQQTPGQGLQFLFEYFSETQRNKGNFPGRFSGRQFSNSRSEMNVSTLELGDSALYLCASSCGQGASSPNLLGNSPLHFGNGTRLTVT.

The chain joins TRBV5-4 to TRBJ2-3, with D uncertain. The germline V and J ends were trimmed by 0 bases and 5 bases, with 7 bases remaining between them. CDR1 is SGHNT, CDR2 YYREEE, per germline (reference sequence). The CDR3 spans 13 residues. CDR3 sequence (DNA): TGTGCCAGCAGCTTGGACCCGAAAGATACGCAGTATTTT. Translation: CASSLDPKDTQYF. Complete variable domain (other parts from reference TRBV5-4 and TRBJ2-3): ETGVTQSPTHLIKTRGQQVTLRCSSQSGHNTVSWYQQALGQGPQFIFQYYREEENGRGNFPPRFSGLQFPNYSSELNVNALELDDSALYLCASSLDPKDTQYFGPGTRLTVL.

The chain combines TRBV6-2 or TRBV6-3 with TRBJ2-1; TRBD2 matches 11 bases. CDR1 MNHEY and CDR2 SVGEGT come from the germline V gene. The CDR3 loop spans 16 amino acids. Trimming removed 2 bases from V and 7 bases from J; junction bases left unmatched: 7. The DNA of the CDR3 is TGTGCCAGCAGTTACCCCTTAGCGGGGGGGCAGAATGAGCAGTTCTTC. Translated: CASSYPLAGGQNEQFF.

This sequence joins TRBV2 and TRBJ2-7, with 10 positions matching TRBD1. V trimming: 10 bases; J trimming: 3 bases; junction bases outside the gene matches: 6. The CDR3 has 13 amino acids. CDR1 and CDR2 from the germline V gene are SNHLY and FYNNEI. CDR3: CATRQGALYEQYF. CDR3 sequence (DNA): TGTGCCACCCGACAGGGGGCCCTCTACGAGCAGTACTTC.

The chain is built from TRBV14 and TRBJ2-2; D ambiguous. Germline V gene data show CDR1 as SGHDN and CDR2 as FVKESK. V gave up 0 bases and J gave up 4 bases, with 15 bases separating them. The CDR3 is 17 residues long. CDR3 coding DNA: TGTGCCAGCAGCCAAGATCAGCTCTCCACGATCACCGGGGAGCTGTTTTTT. Amino acid sequence: CASSQDQLSTITGELFF.

This rearrangement joins TRBV5-1 to TRBJ1-4; no definite D call. V was cut by 2 bases and J by 5 bases, with 7 bases left in between. The germline V gene has CDR1 SGHRS and CDR2 YFSETQ. This CDR3 comprises 13 residues. The CDR3 bases are TGCGCCAGCAGCTTCGGATCCAATGAAAAACTGTTTTTT. Translating gives CASSFGSNEKLFF.

The chain employs TRBV12-3 or TRBV12-4 and TRBJ1-1, with D unclear. V was pared by 7 bases and J by 12 bases, with 12 bases between. CDR3 length equals 10 residues. The CDR3 reads CASTSEVPFF. The DNA of the CDR3 is TGTGCCAGCACCTCGGAGGTTCCTTTCTTT.

This chain joins TRBV2 and TRBJ2-1; TRBD1 agrees at 7 bases. CDR1 and CDR2 (germline): SNHLY, FYNNEI. The CDR3 sequence is 14 residues long. V dropped 6 bases and J dropped 2; count of bases not matched to a gene: 4. CDR3 region: CASRNRGAYNEQFF. CDR3 nucleotide sequence: TGTGCCAGCAGAAACAGGGGTGCCTACAATGAGCAGTTCTTC.

The chain is built from TRBV7-9 and TRBJ2-3; D may be TRBD2 (6 bases). Germline assignment: CDR1 SEHNR and CDR2 FQNEAQ (reference sequence). Trimming took 4 bases from V and 6 from J, leaving 8 bases between them. The CDR3 is 12 residues long. For the CDR3, the DNA is TGTGCCAGCAGCTATGGGAGGGATACGCAGTATTTT. This encodes CASSYGRDTQYF.

The chain joins TRBV3-1 (or the pseudogene TRBV3-2) to TRBJ2-3; TRBD2 aligns across 10 bases. CDR3 size: 16 residues. Looked up from germline, CDR1 is LGHDT and CDR2 is YNNKEL (reference sequence). V shed 0 bases and J 6 bases; nucleotides not matched to a gene: 6. Here the CDR3 reads CASSQELAGPRDTQYF. In nucleotides, the CDR3 is TGTGCCAGCAGCCAAGAACTAGCGGGGCCCAGGGATACGCAGTATTTT.

The rearrangement uses TRBV5-4 and TRBJ2-5, with D possibly matching TRBD2 (5 bases). Germline-derived CDR1 and CDR2 are SGHNT and YYREEE (reference sequence). Trimming took off 4 bases at V and 5 bases at J, with 27 bases between the two ends. This CDR3 is 18 amino acids long. This CDR3 reads CASSAGLSGAPELETQYF. CDR3 DNA sequence: TGTGCCAGCAGCGCCGGACTGTCCGGTGCTCCCGAACTGGAGACCCAGTACTTC.

J is TRBJ2-2 and V is TRBV7-9; TRBD1 matches at 8 bases. V shed 5 bases, J shed 9 bases, and the junction held 5 bases outside the gene matches. Germline values: CDR1 SEHNR, CDR2 FQNEAQ (reference sequence). This CDR3 has 13 residues. The CDR3 loop is CASSHPGGRELFF. The CDR3 nucleotides read TGTGCCAGCAGCCATCCAGGGGGCAGGGAGCTGTTTTTT.

The CDR3 nucleotides read TGTGCCAGTAGTGTCACAGTCTCTGGAAACACCATATATTTT. It encodes CASSVTVSGNTIYF. The chain combines TRBV19 with TRBJ1-3, with D hard to call. The germline V gene encodes CDR1 LNHDA and CDR2 SQIVND (reference sequence). Trimming left V 5 bases short and J 0 bases short, with 8 bases between. CDR3 size: 14 residues.

The chain carries TRBV9 and TRBJ2-7, with D possibly called TRBD1 or TRBD2 (5 bases each). Germline V lookup: CDR1 SGDLS, CDR2 YYNGEE. Deletions cut 2 bases from V and 2 bases from J, with 11 bases between. CDR3 length equals 14 residues. The CDR3 protein is CASSVSGDAYEQYF. The CDR3 DNA reads as TGTGCCAGCAGCGTTTCCGGGGACGCCTACGAGCAGTACTTC.

The rearrangement links TRBV27 to TRBJ2-2, with no clear D. The CDR3 contains 12 residues. Trimming took 6 bases from V and 5 from J, leaving 7 bases between them. Germline V gene sequence: CDR1 MNHEY, CDR2 SMNVEV (reference sequence). The CDR3 loop is CASSPWTGELFF. The CDR3 region has the DNA TGTGCCAGCAGCCCATGGACCGGGGAGCTGTTTTTT.

The CDR3 bases are TGTGCCAGCAGCCAAGCAGGGGGCGGAGGGAGCTCCTACAATGAGCAGTTCTTC. Translating gives CASSQAGGGGSSYNEQFF. V and J are TRBV3-1 (or the pseudogene TRBV3-2) and TRBJ2-1; 8 bases align to TRBD1. Unmatched junction bases numbered 8, after V lost 1 base and J lost 0 bases. In germline, CDR1 is LGHDT, CDR2 YNNKEL (reference sequence). The CDR3 totals 18 residues.

The J gene is TRBJ2-1, the V gene TRBV4-3; D unresolved. The length of the CDR3 is 14 residues. The V end was cut by 0 bases, the J end by 0 bases, with 3 bases between. CDR1 is LGHNA and CDR2 is YSLEER in the germline V gene. The CDR3: CASSQETSYNEQFF. In DNA form, the CDR3 reads TGCGCCAGCAGCCAAGAGACCTCCTACAATGAGCAGTTCTTC.

The rearrangement joins TRBV6-1 to TRBJ1-1; D not resolved. V lost 0 bases and J lost 11, with 13 bases in between. Germline V CDR1 and CDR2: MNHNS, SASEGT. CDR3 length: 13 residues. The CDR3: CASSEARLAVAFF. CDR3 DNA sequence: TGTGCCAGCAGTGAAGCTCGTCTTGCAGTTGCTTTCTTT.

This chain connects TRBV2 to TRBJ2-5; 13 bases align to TRBD2. The CDR3 is 15 residues long. Trimming took 6 bases from V and 5 from J; bases not matched to a gene: 6. Germline lookup yields CDR1 SNHLY and CDR2 FYNNEI. This CDR3 reads CASRLAGGPGETQYF. Here the CDR3 DNA reads TGTGCCAGCAGACTAGCGGGGGGGCCGGGGGAGACCCAGTACTTC. The full variable domain, its missing parts supplied by reference TRBV2 and TRBJ2-5, is EPEVTQTPSHQVTQMGQEVILRCVPISNHLYFYWYRQILGQKVEFLVSFYNNEISEKSEIFDDQFSVERPDGSNFTLKIRSTKLEDSAMYFCASRLAGGPGETQYFGPGTRLLVL.

The chain couples TRBV7-9 to TRBJ2-7; TRBD1 matches at 11 bases. After removal of 4 bases from V and 6 bases from J, the junction contained 5 bases not matched to a gene. CDR1 SEHNR and CDR2 FQNEAQ come from the germline V gene (reference sequence). The CDR3 is 14 residues long. CDR3 DNA: TGTGCCAGCAGCTCGCGGGGACAGGGGGGCGAGCAGTACTTC. Protein product: CASSSRGQGGEQYF.

This clone was counted between two and nine times. CDR3 region: CASRFQGNLTPLHF. CDR3 sequence (DNA): TGTGCCAGTAGATTCCAGGGGAATCTCACACCCCTCCACTTT. V usage is TRBV19 and J usage is TRBJ1-6, with D maybe TRBD1 (6 bases). V lost 6 bases and J lost 11, with 17 bases in between. The CDR3 sequence is 14 residues long. The germline gives CDR1 LNHDA, CDR2 SQIVND (reference sequence).

V is TRBV3-1 (or the pseudogene TRBV3-2) and J is TRBJ2-5, with D perhaps TRBD2 (6 bases). Germline CDR1 is LGHDT and CDR2 is YNNKEL (reference sequence). This CDR3 is 19 amino acids long. V was pared by 3 bases and J by 3 bases, with 26 bases between. CDR3 in amino acids: CASSQVGPSGRLVKETQYF. The DNA for the CDR3 is TGTGCCAGCAGCCAGGTGGGGCCTTCAGGGAGGCTGGTAAAAGAGACCCAGTACTTC.

The chain is built from TRBV5-1 and TRBJ1-3, with TRBD1 identical over 10 bases. Germline assignment: CDR1 SGHRS and CDR2 YFSETQ. This CDR3 has 16 amino acids. Trimming at V came to 4 bases and at J to 0 bases, leaving 4 bases not matched to a gene. In nucleotides, the CDR3 is TGCGCCAGCAGCCGTGGACAGGGGGGCTCTGGAAACACCATATATTTT. Translating gives CASSRGQGGSGNTIYF.

The chain combines TRBV24-1 with TRBJ1-2; D perhaps matches TRBD1 (5 bases). Germline V gives CDR1 KGHDR, CDR2 SFDVKD. The V end was cut by 2 bases, the J end by 6 bases, with 24 bases between. This CDR3 comprises 18 residues. Here the CDR3 reads CATSDSRRLRPGYHGYTF. Written as DNA, the CDR3 is TGTGCCACCAGTGATTCGCGGCGTCTACGTCCAGGGTACCATGGCTACACCTTC.